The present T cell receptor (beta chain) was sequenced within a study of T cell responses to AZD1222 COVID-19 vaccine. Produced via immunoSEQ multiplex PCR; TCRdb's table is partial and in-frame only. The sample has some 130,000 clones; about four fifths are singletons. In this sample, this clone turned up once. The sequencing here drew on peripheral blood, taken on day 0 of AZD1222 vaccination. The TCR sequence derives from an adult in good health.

The CDR3 sequence: CASSFRPGTVNTEAFF. The CDR3 bases are TGCGCCAGCAGCTTCCGTCCCGGGACAGTGAACACTGAAGCTTTCTTT. This chain joins TRBV5-1 and TRBJ1-1; 7 nucleotides match TRBD1. Germline CDR1 SGHRS, CDR2 YFSETQ. This CDR3 region has 16 residues. V shed 2 bases and J 0 bases; nucleotides not matched to a gene: 7.